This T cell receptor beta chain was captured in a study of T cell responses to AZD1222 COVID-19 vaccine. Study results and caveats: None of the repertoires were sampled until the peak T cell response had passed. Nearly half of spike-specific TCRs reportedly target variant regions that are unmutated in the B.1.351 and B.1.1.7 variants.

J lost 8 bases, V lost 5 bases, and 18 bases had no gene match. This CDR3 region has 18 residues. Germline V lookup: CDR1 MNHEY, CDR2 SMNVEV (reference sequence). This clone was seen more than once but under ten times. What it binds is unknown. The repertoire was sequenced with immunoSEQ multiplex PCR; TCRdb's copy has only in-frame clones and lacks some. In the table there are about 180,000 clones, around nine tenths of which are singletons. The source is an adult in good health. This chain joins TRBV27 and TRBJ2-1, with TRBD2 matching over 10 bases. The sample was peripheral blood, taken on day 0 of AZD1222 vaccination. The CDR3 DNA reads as TGTGCCAGCAGTGGGACAGAGGTTCTAGCGGGAGATTGGGATGAGCAGTTCTTC. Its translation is CASSGTEVLAGDWDEQFF.